Listed below are T cell receptor beta chains from one sample, sequenced in a study of blood T cell repertoires in COVID-19. Sequencing used immunoSEQ multiplex PCR; TCRdb keeps in-frame clones, though not all of them. The data hold some 30,000 clones, with roughly nine tenths observed a single time. Sequenced material: peripheral blood. These receptors all stem from a man in his fifties or sixties with active COVID-19. CDR3s include the opening cysteine and the closing phenylalanine or tryptophan. The order of the fields is J gene, CDR3 length, D gene, V gene, clone size, CDR3 DNA, CDR3 protein. A D gene is named only where the DNA matches it firmly. Not every row has a clone size; where given, it reads once, few, many or a size class.

j_gene: TRBJ2-3; len: 15; d_gene: TRBD1; v_gene: TRBV7-9; abundance: few; CDR3nt: TGTGCCAGCAGCTGGGGACAGGGGCTAACAGATACGCAGTATTTT; CDR3aa: CASSWGQGLTDTQYF
j_gene: TRBJ1-4; len: 12; d_gene: TRBD1; v_gene: TRBV6-5; abundance: .; CDR3nt: TGTGCCAGCAGCGGACAGGGGGAAAAACTGTTTTTT; CDR3aa: CASSGQGEKLFF
j_gene: TRBJ2-2; len: 17; d_gene: TRBD2; v_gene: TRBV13; abundance: .; CDR3nt: TGTGCCAGCAGCCGATTTACTAGCGGGAGCAGATCGGGGGAGCTGTTTTTT; CDR3aa: CASSRFTSGSRSGELFF
j_gene: TRBJ2-5; len: 11; d_gene: .; v_gene: TRBV20-1; abundance: .; CDR3nt: TGCAGTGCTAAGGCGGTAGAGACCCAGTACTTC; CDR3aa: CSAKAVETQYF
j_gene: TRBJ2-7; len: 12; d_gene: .; v_gene: TRBV13; abundance: .; CDR3nt: TGTGCCAGCAGCTCGAGCTCCTACGAGCAGTACTTC; CDR3aa: CASSSSSYEQYF
j_gene: TRBJ1-1; len: 14; d_gene: TRBD1; v_gene: TRBV5-8; abundance: .; CDR3nt: TGTGCCAGCAGCTCCAACAGGGGTATCAATGAAGCTTTCTTT; CDR3aa: CASSSNRGINEAFF
j_gene: TRBJ1-1; len: 17; d_gene: TRBD1; v_gene: TRBV9; abundance: .; CDR3nt: TGTGCCAGCAGCGTCCGGGACAGGGTCCCCCGGGGGACTGAAGCTTTCTTT; CDR3aa: CASSVRDRVPRGTEAFF
j_gene: TRBJ1-1; len: 15; d_gene: .; v_gene: TRBV9; abundance: once; CDR3nt: TGTGCCAGCAGCGTAGCTACCGGCAGGCTTGTTGAAGCTTTCTTT; CDR3aa: CASSVATGRLVEAFF
j_gene: TRBJ2-3; len: 14; d_gene: .; v_gene: TRBV27; abundance: .; CDR3nt: TGTGCCAGCAGTTTATTCAGGGGTACAGATACGCAGTATTTT; CDR3aa: CASSLFRGTDTQYF
j_gene: TRBJ1-5; len: 16; d_gene: TRBD1; v_gene: TRBV18; abundance: .; CDR3nt: TGTGCCAGCTCCCGAGGACAGGGCCGCAGCAATCAGCCCCAGCATTTT; CDR3aa: CASSRGQGRSNQPQHF
j_gene: TRBJ2-7; len: 15; d_gene: TRBD1; v_gene: TRBV13; abundance: .; CDR3nt: TGTGCCAGCAGCTTAGGCTGGCAGGGGGATAACGAGCAGTACTTC; CDR3aa: CASSLGWQGDNEQYF
j_gene: TRBJ2-5; len: 16; d_gene: TRBD2; v_gene: TRBV3-1/TRBV3-2; abundance: .; CDR3nt: TGTGCCAGCAAGAAAATAGCGGGGGGGCTGGGGGAGACCCAGTACTTC; CDR3aa: CASKKIAGGLGETQYF
j_gene: TRBJ1-4; len: 15; d_gene: .; v_gene: TRBV6-5; abundance: .; CDR3nt: TGTGCCAGCAGGGGGATCAAAGCGGCTAATGAAAAACTGTTTTTT; CDR3aa: CASRGIKAANEKLFF
j_gene: TRBJ2-3; len: 12; d_gene: .; v_gene: TRBV2; abundance: once; CDR3nt: TGTGCCAGCACGGGACACACAGATACGCAGTATTTT; CDR3aa: CASTGHTDTQYF
j_gene: TRBJ2-1; len: 15; d_gene: TRBD2; v_gene: TRBV7-9; abundance: .; CDR3nt: TGTGCCAGCAGCCTCCTAGCGGGGGGGGACAATGAGCAGTTCTTC; CDR3aa: CASSLLAGGDNEQFF
j_gene: TRBJ2-7; len: 16; d_gene: .; v_gene: TRBV7-8; abundance: .; CDR3nt: TGTGCCAGCAGCCCAAGACCGACAGCTTTAACCTACGAGCAGTACTTC; CDR3aa: CASSPRPTALTYEQYF
j_gene: TRBJ1-1; len: 17; d_gene: .; v_gene: TRBV27; abundance: .; CDR3nt: TGTGCCAGCAGTTTATCGCCAAATGGGCCTTTGAACACTGAAGCTTTCTTT; CDR3aa: CASSLSPNGPLNTEAFF
j_gene: TRBJ2-1; len: 16; d_gene: TRBD2; v_gene: TRBV5-4; abundance: once; CDR3nt: TGTGCCAGCAGCTCGGGACTAGCCCTAGACTACAATGAGCAGTTCTTC; CDR3aa: CASSSGLALDYNEQFF
j_gene: TRBJ2-3; len: 15; d_gene: .; v_gene: TRBV19; abundance: .; CDR3nt: TGTGCCAGTAGGCCAGCCCCGACTAGCACAGATACGCAGTATTTT; CDR3aa: CASRPAPTSTDTQYF
j_gene: TRBJ1-1; len: 15; d_gene: .; v_gene: TRBV5-6; abundance: .; CDR3nt: TGTGCCAGCAGCCCTGTGGAGGTATTGAACACTGAAGCTTTCTTT; CDR3aa: CASSPVEVLNTEAFF